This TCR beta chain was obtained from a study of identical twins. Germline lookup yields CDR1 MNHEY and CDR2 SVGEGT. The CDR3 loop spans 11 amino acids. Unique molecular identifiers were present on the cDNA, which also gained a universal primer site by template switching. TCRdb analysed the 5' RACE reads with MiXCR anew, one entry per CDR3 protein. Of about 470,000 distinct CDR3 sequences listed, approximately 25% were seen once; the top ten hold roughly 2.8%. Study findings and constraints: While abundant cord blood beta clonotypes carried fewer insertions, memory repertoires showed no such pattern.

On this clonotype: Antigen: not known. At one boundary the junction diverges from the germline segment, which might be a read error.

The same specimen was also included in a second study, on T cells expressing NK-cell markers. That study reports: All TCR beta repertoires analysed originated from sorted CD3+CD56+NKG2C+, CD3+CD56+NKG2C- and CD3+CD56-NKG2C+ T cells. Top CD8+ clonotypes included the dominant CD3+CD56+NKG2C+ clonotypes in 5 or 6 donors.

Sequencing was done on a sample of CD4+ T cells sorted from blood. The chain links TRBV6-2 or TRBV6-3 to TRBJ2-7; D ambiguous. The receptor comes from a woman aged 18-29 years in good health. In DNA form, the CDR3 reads TGTGCCAGCAGTTACTCGACTGTACACCACTTC. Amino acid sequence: CASSYSTVHHF.